Listed below are T cell receptor beta chains from one sample, sequenced in a study of blood T cell repertoires in COVID-19. Sequencing was performed with immunoSEQ multiplex PCR; in TCRdb, only in-frame clones are kept and a portion is missing. The table shows 190,000 or so clones, with around 90% occurring only once. Sequenced: PBMCs or T cells enriched from blood (not recorded which). These receptor sequences come from a man aged 30-40 years who had recovered from COVID-19. CDR3s include the opening cysteine and the closing phenylalanine or tryptophan. D genes are given only for firm matches. Clone size is shown for a subset of rows, as once, few, many or a class of expanded clone.

D,J,V,size,CDR3,DNA
TRBD1,TRBJ1-1,TRBV11-3,.,CASSARQGPDTEAFF,TGTGCCAGCAGCGCCCGACAGGGCCCCGACACTGAAGCTTTCTTT
TRBD2,TRBJ2-1,TRBV19,.,CATDSGNYNEQFF,TGTGCGACGGATAGCGGGAACTACAATGAGCAGTTCTTC
.,TRBJ2-7,TRBV5-5,once,CASSPSLQTDYEQYF,TGTGCCAGCAGCCCCTCATTACAGACAGACTACGAGCAGTACTTC
TRBD2,TRBJ2-5,TRBV7-2,medium-sized,CASSLGTSGRADLKTQYF,TGTGCCAGCAGCTTAGGGACTAGCGGGAGGGCCGATTTAAAGACCCAGTACTTC
.,TRBJ2-2,TRBV6-6,.,CASTTVWEWNTGELFF,TGTGCCAGCACCACCGTCTGGGAGTGGAACACCGGGGAGCTGTTTTTT
.,TRBJ1-5,TRBV6-1,.,CASKDHRVMYQPQHF,TGTGCCAGCAAGGACCACAGGGTAATGTATCAGCCCCAGCATTTT
TRBD2,TRBJ2-6,TRBV10-1,.,CAKVLAVSSGANVLTF,TGCGCCAAAGTACTAGCGGTGAGCTCTGGGGCCAACGTCCTGACTTTC
.,TRBJ2-3,TRBV5-1,.,CASSLGAPSTDTQYF,TGCGCCAGCAGCTTGGGAGCTCCTAGCACAGATACGCAGTATTTT
TRBD1,TRBJ1-2,TRBV6-4,.,CASSGGQVYTF,TGTGCCAGCAGTGGAGGACAGGTGTATACCTTC
.,TRBJ2-7,TRBV12-3/TRBV12-4,.,CASSLRRYEQYF,TGTGCCAGCAGTTTAAGGAGGTACGAGCAGTACTTC
TRBD2,TRBJ2-7,TRBV5-1,.,CASSLTGTSSYEQYF,TGCGCCAGCAGCCTAACCGGGACTAGTTCCTACGAGCAGTACTTC
TRBD1,TRBJ1-1,TRBV7-6,.,CASSLAGGQAFF,TGTGCCAGCAGCCTCGCAGGGGGGCAAGCTTTCTTT
TRBD1,TRBJ1-3,TRBV6-6,.,CASRSTGAGNTIYF,TGTGCCAGCAGGTCCACAGGGGCCGGAAACACCATATATTTT
.,TRBJ2-5,TRBV28,.,CASSLLRYQETQYF,TGTGCCAGCAGTTTACTCCGGTACCAAGAGACCCAGTACTTC
TRBD1,TRBJ1-6,TRBV6-5,.,CASSKHRGPSPLHF,TGTGCCAGCAGTAAACACAGGGGGCCGTCACCCCTCCACTTT
TRBD2,TRBJ2-3,TRBV18,.,CASSLQGTSGSDTQYF,TGTGCCAGCTCTCTCCAGGGGACTAGCGGGTCGGATACGCAGTATTTT